Described below is a single T cell receptor (beta chain) sequence and its context. Germline CDR1 reads LGHDT; CDR2 reads YNNKEL (reference sequence). The trim removed 4 bases at V and 5 bases at J, leaving 17 bases unmatched. The CDR3 has 18 residues. This sample is part of a study of blood T cell repertoires in COVID-19. Per the original data handling: Estimated nucleated cell counts came from reference gene primer amplification. The protocol was immunoSEQ multiplex PCR, while the TCRdb copy is restricted to in-frame clones and leaves out a portion. The D gene and trimming were derived from the DNA, and the V and J assignments and clone size from that table. The sample includes over 120,000 clones, roughly 80% of them seen just once. Recruitment covered about two dozen US areas and drew participants whose ages spanned roughly 18 to 89 years. Resolution of symptoms, clearance, or two negative PCRs was present in recovered Cohort 3 donors.

This TCR was sampled from a man between 45 and 60 years old who had recovered from COVID-19. The chain links TRBV3-1 (or the pseudogene TRBV3-2) to TRBJ1-1, with 9 positions matching TRBD1. Sequencing was carried out using PBMCs or T cells enriched from blood (not recorded which). CDR3 DNA sequence: TGTGCCAGCAGCCCACAACACCCTCTCGGGACAGGGCGGACTGAAGCTTTCTTT. Translating it yields CASSPQHPLGTGRTEAFF.